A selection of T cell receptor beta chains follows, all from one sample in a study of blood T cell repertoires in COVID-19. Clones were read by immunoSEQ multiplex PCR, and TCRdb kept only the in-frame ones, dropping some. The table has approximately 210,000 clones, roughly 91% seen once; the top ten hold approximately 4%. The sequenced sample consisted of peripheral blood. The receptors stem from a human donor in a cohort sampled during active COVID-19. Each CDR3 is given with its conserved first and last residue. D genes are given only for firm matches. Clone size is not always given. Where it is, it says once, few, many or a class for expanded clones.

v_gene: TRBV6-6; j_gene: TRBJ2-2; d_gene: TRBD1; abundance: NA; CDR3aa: CASSYVTGGTTGELFF; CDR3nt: TGTGCCAGCAGTTACGTGACAGGGGGGACCACCGGGGAGCTGTTTTTT
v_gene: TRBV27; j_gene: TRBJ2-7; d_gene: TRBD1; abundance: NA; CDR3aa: CASSTGTGVYYEQYF; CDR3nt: TGTGCCAGCAGTACAGGGACAGGGGTATACTACGAGCAGTACTTC
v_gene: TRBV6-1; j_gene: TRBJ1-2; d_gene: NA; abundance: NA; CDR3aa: CASSEATGRYGYTF; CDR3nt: TGTGCCAGCAGTGAGGCCACAGGGCGTTATGGCTACACCTTC
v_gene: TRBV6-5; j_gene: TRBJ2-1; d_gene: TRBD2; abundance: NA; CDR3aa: CASSYATSGVVEQFF; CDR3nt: TGTGCCAGCAGTTACGCGACTAGCGGGGTTGTTGAGCAGTTCTTC
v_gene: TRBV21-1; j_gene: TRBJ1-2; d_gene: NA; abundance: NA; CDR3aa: CASSITTGNPFLGYTF; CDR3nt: TGTGCCAGCAGCATAACGACAGGGAATCCCTTTTTGGGCTACACCTTC
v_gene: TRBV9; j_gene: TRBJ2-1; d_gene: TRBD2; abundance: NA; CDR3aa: CASSVGPAGGDEQFF; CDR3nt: TGTGCCAGCAGCGTAGGCCCAGCGGGGGGGGATGAGCAGTTCTTC
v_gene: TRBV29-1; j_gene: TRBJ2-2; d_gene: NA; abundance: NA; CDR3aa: CSVRANTGELFF; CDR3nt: TGCAGCGTTCGGGCGAACACCGGGGAGCTGTTTTTT
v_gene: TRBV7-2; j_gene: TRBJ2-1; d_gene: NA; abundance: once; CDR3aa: CASSLISYNEQFF; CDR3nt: TGTGCCAGCAGCTTAATCAGCTACAATGAGCAGTTCTTC
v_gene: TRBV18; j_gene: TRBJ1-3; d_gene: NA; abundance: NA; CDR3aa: CASSPGGSPGNTIYF; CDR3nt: TGTGCCAGCTCACCCGGGGGGAGCCCTGGAAACACCATATATTTT
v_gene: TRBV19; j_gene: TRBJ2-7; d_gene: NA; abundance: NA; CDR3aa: CASSNSYEQYF; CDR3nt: TGTGCCAGTTCAAACTCCTACGAGCAGTACTTC
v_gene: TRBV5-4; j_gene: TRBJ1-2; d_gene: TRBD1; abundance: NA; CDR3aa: CASSLGGDSATGSYGYTF; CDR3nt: TGTGCCAGCAGCTTGGGTGGGGACAGCGCCACCGGGAGCTATGGCTACACCTTC